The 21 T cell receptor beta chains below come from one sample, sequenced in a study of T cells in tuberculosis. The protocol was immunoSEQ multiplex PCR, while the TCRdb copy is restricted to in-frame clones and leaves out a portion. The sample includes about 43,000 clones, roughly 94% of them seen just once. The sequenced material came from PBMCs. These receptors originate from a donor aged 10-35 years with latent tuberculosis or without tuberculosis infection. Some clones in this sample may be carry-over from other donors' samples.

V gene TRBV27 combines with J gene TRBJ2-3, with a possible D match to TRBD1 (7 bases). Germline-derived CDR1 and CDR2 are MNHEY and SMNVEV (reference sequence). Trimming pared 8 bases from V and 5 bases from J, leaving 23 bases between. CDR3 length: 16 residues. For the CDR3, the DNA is TGTGCCAGCCGCCAGTCGCAGGGGGGAGTGGGAGATACGCAGTATTTT. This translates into CASRQSQGGVGDTQYF.

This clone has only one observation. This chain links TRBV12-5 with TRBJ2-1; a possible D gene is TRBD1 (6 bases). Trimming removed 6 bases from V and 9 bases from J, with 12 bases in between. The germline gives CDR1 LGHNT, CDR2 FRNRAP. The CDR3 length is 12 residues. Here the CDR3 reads CASGRGQIEQFF. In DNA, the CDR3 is TGTGCTAGTGGGCGTGGACAGATTGAGCAGTTCTTC.

CDR3 in amino acids: CASSLDRGLKNTGELFF. The CDR3 nucleotides read TGTGCCAGCTCTCTCGACAGGGGGCTGAAGAACACCGGGGAGCTGTTTTTT. This sequence joins TRBV18 and TRBJ2-2; TRBD1 agrees at 10 bases. The CDR3 sequence is 17 residues long. Trimming cost V 6 bases and J 1 base; bases outside gene matches: 8. CDR1 and CDR2 from the germline V gene are KGHSH and LQKENI.

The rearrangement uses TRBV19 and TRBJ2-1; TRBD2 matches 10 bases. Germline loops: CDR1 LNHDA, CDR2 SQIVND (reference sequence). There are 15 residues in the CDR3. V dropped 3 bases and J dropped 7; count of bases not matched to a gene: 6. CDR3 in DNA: TGTGCCAGTAGTATGGCTAGCGGGAGAAGTAATGAGCAGTTCTTC. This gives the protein CASSMASGRSNEQFF. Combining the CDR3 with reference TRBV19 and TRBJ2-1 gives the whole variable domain DGGITQSPKYLFRKEGQNVTLSCEQNLNHDAMYWYRQDPGQGLRLIYYSQIVNDFQKGDIAEGYSVSREKKESFPLTVTSAQKNPTAFYLCASSMASGRSNEQFFGPGTRLTVL.

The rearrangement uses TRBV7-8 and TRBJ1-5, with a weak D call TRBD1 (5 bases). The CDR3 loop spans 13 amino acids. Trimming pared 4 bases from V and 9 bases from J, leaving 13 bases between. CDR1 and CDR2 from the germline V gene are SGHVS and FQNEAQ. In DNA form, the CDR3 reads TGTGCCAGCAGCTCGAACGGGGGTCGGCCCCAGCATTTT. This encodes CASSSNGGRPQHF.

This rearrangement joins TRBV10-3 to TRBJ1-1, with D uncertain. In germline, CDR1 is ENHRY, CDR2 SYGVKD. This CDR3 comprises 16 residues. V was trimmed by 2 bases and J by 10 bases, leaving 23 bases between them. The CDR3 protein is CAISEARKLSGRGAFF. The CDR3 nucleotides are TGTGCCATCAGTGAGGCGCGAAAACTGTCGGGTCGGGGAGCTTTCTTT.

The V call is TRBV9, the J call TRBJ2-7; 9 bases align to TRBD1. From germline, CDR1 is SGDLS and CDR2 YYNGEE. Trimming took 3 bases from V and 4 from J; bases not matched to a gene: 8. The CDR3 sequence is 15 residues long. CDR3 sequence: CASSEGTGTEYEQYF. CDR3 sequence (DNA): TGTGCCAGCAGCGAAGGGACAGGGACGGAGTACGAGCAGTACTTC.

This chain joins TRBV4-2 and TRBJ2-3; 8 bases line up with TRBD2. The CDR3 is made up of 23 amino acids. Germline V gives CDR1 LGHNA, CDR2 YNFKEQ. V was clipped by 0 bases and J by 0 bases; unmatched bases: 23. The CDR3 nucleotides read TGTGCCAGCAGCCAAGATGAGCGTGGGGGGGGAGCGGGAGTGACTTCTAGCACAGATACGCAGTATTTT. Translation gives CASSQDERGGGAGVTSSTDTQYF.

The CDR3 sequence: CASTPRIDSYYSNQPQHF. The DNA of the CDR3 is TGTGCCAGCACCCCTCGTATCGACAGCTACTATAGCAATCAGCCCCAGCATTTT. The chain uses TRBV28 and TRBJ1-5, with a possible D match to TRBD1 (5 bases). Germline lookup yields CDR1 MDHEN and CDR2 SYDVKM. CDR3 size: 18 residues. V was cut by 7 bases and J by 0 bases, with 22 bases left in between.

The CDR3 region is CACYRRSSGNTIYF. In DNA, the CDR3 is TGTGCCTGCTACAGGCGTAGCTCTGGAAACACCATATATTTT. The rearrangement links TRBV30 to TRBJ1-3, with D possibly TRBD1 on 5 matching bases. With 6 bases removed from V and 0 bases from J, the gap between germline ends came to 12 bases. The CDR3 sequence is 14 residues long. Germline V gene sequence: CDR1 GTSNPN, CDR2 SVGIG (reference sequence).

The CDR3 DNA sequence: TGTGCCAGTAGTCCCTCTGGGTCGAAAACCAGCGGGCAGCCCCAGCATTTT. Translation gives CASSPSGSKTSGQPQHF. This chain links TRBV19 with TRBJ1-5; the D is unclear. This CDR3 has 17 residues. Trimming stripped 5 bases from V and 7 bases from J, with 24 bases between. CDR1 is LNHDA and CDR2 is SQIVND in the germline V gene (reference sequence).

The CDR3 DNA sequence: TGTGCCAGCAGCCAAGGGCTAGCGGGAGGTAGAGAGACCCAGTACTTC. Its protein product is CASSQGLAGGRETQYF. The chain recombines TRBV4-2 with TRBJ2-5; 11 nucleotides agree with TRBD2. The ends lost 1 base at V and 4 bases at J; junction bases unmatched: 5. Germline loops: CDR1 LGHNA, CDR2 YNFKEQ. The CDR3 loop spans 16 amino acids.

This CDR3 is CAWSVAGATAQHF. CDR3 in DNA: TGTGCCTGGAGTGTTGCAGGGGCCACGGCCCAGCATTTT. The chain has TRBV30 and TRBJ1-5; D perhaps matches TRBD1 (6 bases). The CDR3 runs to 13 residues. Between the trimmed V and J ends, which lost 0 bases and 11 bases, there was a span of 14 bases. Germline loops: CDR1 GTSNPN, CDR2 SVGIG (reference sequence).

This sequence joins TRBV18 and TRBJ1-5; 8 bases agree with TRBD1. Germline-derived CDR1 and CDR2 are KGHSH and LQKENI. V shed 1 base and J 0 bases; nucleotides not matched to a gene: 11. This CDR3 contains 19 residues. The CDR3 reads CASSPRGQVQLYSNQPQHF. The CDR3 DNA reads TGTGCCAGCTCACCACGGGGACAGGTCCAACTCTATAGCAATCAGCCCCAGCATTTT.

CDR3 sequence reads: CASSSPGGGIGDTQYF. The CDR3 DNA sequence: TGTGCCAGCAGCTCCCCTGGGGGGGGTATCGGAGATACGCAGTATTTT. The V and J genes are TRBV7-2 and TRBJ2-3; TRBD2 matches 7 bases. The CDR3 is 16 amino acids. The J segment lost 5 bases and the V segment lost 4 bases, leaving 12 bases of the junction unmatched. Germline V gene data show CDR1 as SGHTA and CDR2 as FQGNSA.

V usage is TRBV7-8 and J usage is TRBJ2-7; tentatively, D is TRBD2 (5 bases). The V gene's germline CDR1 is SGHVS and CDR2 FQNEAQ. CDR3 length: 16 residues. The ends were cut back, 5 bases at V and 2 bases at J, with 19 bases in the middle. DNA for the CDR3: TGTGCCAGCAGCCCCCCCTCCTCGGGAATCACCTACGAGCAGTACTTC. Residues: CASSPPSSGITYEQYF.

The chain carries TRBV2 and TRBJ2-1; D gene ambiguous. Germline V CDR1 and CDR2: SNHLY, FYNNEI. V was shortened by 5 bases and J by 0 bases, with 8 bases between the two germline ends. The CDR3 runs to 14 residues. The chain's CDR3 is CASSRPSSYNEQFF. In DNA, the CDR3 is TGTGCCAGCAGTCGGCCTAGCTCCTACAATGAGCAGTTCTTC.

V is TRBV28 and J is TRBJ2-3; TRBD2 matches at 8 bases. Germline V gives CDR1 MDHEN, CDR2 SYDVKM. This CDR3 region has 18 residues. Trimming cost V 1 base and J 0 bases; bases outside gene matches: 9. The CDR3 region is CASSLFSASGYSTDTQYF. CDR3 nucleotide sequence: TGTGCCAGCAGTTTATTCTCCGCTAGCGGGTATAGCACAGATACGCAGTATTTT.

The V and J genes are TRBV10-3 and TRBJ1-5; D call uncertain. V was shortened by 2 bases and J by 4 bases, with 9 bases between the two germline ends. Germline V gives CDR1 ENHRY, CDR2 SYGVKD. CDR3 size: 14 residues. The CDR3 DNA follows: TGTGCCATCAGTGAGGGAACAGCTAATCAGCCCCAGCATTTT. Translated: CAISEGTANQPQHF.

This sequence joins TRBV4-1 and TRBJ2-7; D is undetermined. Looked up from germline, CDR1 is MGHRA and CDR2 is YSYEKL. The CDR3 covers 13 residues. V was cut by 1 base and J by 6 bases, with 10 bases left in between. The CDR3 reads CASSQVMALEQYF. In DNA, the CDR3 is TGCGCCAGCAGCCAAGTAATGGCCCTCGAGCAGTACTTC.

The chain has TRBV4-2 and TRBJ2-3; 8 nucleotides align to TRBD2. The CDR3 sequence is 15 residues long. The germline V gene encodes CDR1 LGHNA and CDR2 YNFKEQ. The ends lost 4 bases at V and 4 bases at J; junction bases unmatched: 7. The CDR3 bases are TGTGCCAGCAGCCTCCCAGCGGGAGAGGCAGATACGCAGTATTTT. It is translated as CASSLPAGEADTQYF.